Listed below are T cell receptor beta chains from one sample, sequenced in a study of blood T cells in healthy people across ages. TCRdb analysed the 5' RACE reads with MiXCR anew, one entry per CDR3 protein. The sample carries fewer than 2 million distinct CDR3 sequences, 39% recorded once. Specimen: blood. The source is a human donor in good health. Both conserved end residues are part of each CDR3. D genes are given only for firm matches. Rows may omit the clone size; those that give it use once, few, many or a size class.

j_call d_call clone_size v_call cdr3_aa cdr3_nt
TRBJ1-1 NA NA TRBV5-1 CASSTGSINTEAFF TGCGCCAGCAGCACCGGGAGTATTAACACTGAAGCTTTCTTT
TRBJ2-7 NA many TRBV9 CASSVGDYEQYF TGTGCCAGCAGCGTAGGAGACTACGAGCAGTACTTC
TRBJ2-7 NA NA TRBV6-5 CASSFQGVIGESQYF TGTGCCAGCAGTTTCCAAGGGGTTATTGGAGAGAGCCAGTACTTC
TRBJ2-3 TRBD1 NA TRBV9 CASSVGTGSPTDTQYF TGTGCCAGCAGCGTAGGGACAGGGTCCCCCACAGATACGCAGTATTTT
TRBJ1-2 NA few TRBV5-1 CASSLEGQGNGYTF TGCGCCAGCAGCTTGGAGGGGCAGGGAAATGGCTACACCTTC
TRBJ2-5 NA few TRBV6-1 CASSAYPRDQETQYF TGTGCCAGCAGTGCTTACCCCCGAGACCAAGAGACCCAGTACTTC
TRBJ1-5 TRBD1 NA TRBV9 CASSHGTEPLAQHF TGTGCCAGCAGCCACGGGACAGAACCTCTAGCCCAGCATTTT
TRBJ2-2 TRBD1 NA TRBV9 CASSVGTGVFNTGELFF TGTGCCAGCAGCGTCGGGACAGGGGTCTTTAACACCGGGGAGCTGTTTTTT
TRBJ2-7 NA NA TRBV6-5 CASSYSGLNTYEQYF TGTGCCAGCAGTTACTCGGGACTGAACACCTACGAGCAGTACTTC
TRBJ1-4 NA few TRBV18 CASSPGAGSEKLFF TGTGCCAGCTCACCAGGGGCGGGATCCGAAAAACTGTTTTTT
TRBJ2-7 TRBD2 few TRBV20-1 CSARETGLAAYEQYF TGCAGTGCTAGAGAGACGGGACTAGCGGCTTACGAGCAGTACTTC
TRBJ1-2 NA few TRBV11-3 CASSLKTGYGYTF TGTGCCAGCAGCCTTAAGACAGGCTATGGCTACACCTTC
TRBJ1-4 NA once TRBV15 CAASRARGATNEKLFF TGTGCCGCCAGCAGAGCCAGGGGAGCAACTAATGAAAAACTGTTTTTT
TRBJ2-4 TRBD1 few TRBV7-2 CASSFTSDRGNIQYF TGTGCCAGCAGCTTTACATCAGACAGGGGAAACATTCAGTACTTC
TRBJ2-1 NA NA TRBV7-6 CASSPGVDEQFF TGTGCCAGCAGCCCGGGGGTGGATGAGCAGTTCTTC
TRBJ2-3 TRBD2 many TRBV20-1 CSATGTSGSTDTQYF TGCAGTGCTACCGGGACTAGCGGGAGCACAGATACGCAGTATTTT
TRBJ2-5 NA NA TRBV7-9 CASSSDGQMGTQYF TGTGCCAGCAGCTCGGACGGACAGATGGGGACCCAGTACTTC
TRBJ2-5 NA NA TRBV6-2/TRBV6-3 CASTQGGRRTQYF TGTGCCAGCACTCAGGGGGGGAGGCGGACCCAGTACTTC
TRBJ1-1 NA NA TRBV21-1 CASSNKADRPGAEAFF TGTGCCAGCAGCAATAAGGCCGACAGGCCGGGCGCTGAAGCTTTCTTT
TRBJ2-4 NA NA TRBV24-1 CATRDLMVQYF TGTGCCACCAGGGATTTGATGGTGCAGTACTTC
TRBJ1-1 NA NA TRBV4-1 CASSQGDIYTEAFF TGCGCCAGCAGCCAAGGAGACATATACACTGAAGCTTTCTTT
TRBJ2-5 NA NA TRBV13 CASSLWATGVGTQYF TGTGCCAGCAGCTTATGGGCTACCGGTGTTGGGACCCAGTACTTC
TRBJ1-2 NA few TRBV7-9 CASSLGSGAVNGYTF TGTGCCAGCAGCTTGGGGAGCGGGGCAGTCAATGGCTACACCTTC
TRBJ2-3 NA few TRBV7-2 CASSLDGTPPSTQYF TGTGCCAGCAGCTTAGACGGGACTCCCCCCAGTACGCAGTATTTT
TRBJ1-5 TRBD1 once TRBV28 CASSPSGTGYSNQPQHF TGTGCCAGCAGTCCTTCCGGGACAGGGTATAGCAATCAGCCCCAGCATTTT
TRBJ1-2 NA few TRBV20-1 CSADTGTLSYYGYTF TGCAGTGCCGATACTGGGACTTTGAGTTACTATGGCTACACCTTC
TRBJ1-1 NA NA TRBV10-3 CAISESGGATEAFF TGTGCCATCAGTGAGTCGGGGGGGGCCACTGAAGCTTTCTTT
TRBJ2-5 TRBD1 few TRBV3-1 CASSQGLQGAKTQYF TGTGCCAGCAGCCAAGGCCTCCAGGGGGCAAAGACCCAGTACTTC
TRBJ2-7 TRBD1 NA TRBV20-1 CSARVAGQGYEQYF TGCAGTGCTAGAGTTGCGGGACAGGGCTACGAGCAGTACTTC
TRBJ2-1 TRBD2 NA TRBV6-5 CAGGGNSYNEQFF TGTGCCGGCGGGGGGAACTCCTACAATGAGCAGTTCTTC
TRBJ2-5 TRBD2 NA TRBV4-3 CASSRNLGGAGETQYF TGCGCCAGCAGCCGCAACCTGGGAGGGGCCGGAGAGACCCAGTACTTC
TRBJ2-7 NA few TRBV15 CATSFGRFYEQYF TGTGCCACCAGCTTTGGACGTTTCTACGAGCAGTACTTC
TRBJ2-1 NA few TRBV5-1 CASSTVYEQFF TGCGCCAGCAGCACCGTCTATGAGCAGTTCTTC
TRBJ1-1 TRBD1 NA TRBV7-2 CASSLGTGVTTEAFF TGTGCCAGCAGCTTAGGAACAGGGGTAACGACTGAAGCTTTCTTT
TRBJ1-4 NA NA TRBV5-1 CASSLLGAGANEKLFF TGCGCCAGCAGCCTACTCGGCGCAGGGGCGAACGAAAAACTGTTTTTT
TRBJ2-4 NA NA TRBV28 CASSSPSERGKNIQYF TGTGCCAGCAGTTCCCCCTCAGAGAGGGGCAAAAACATTCAGTACTTC
TRBJ2-1 TRBD2 NA TRBV6-5 CASGASGGYNEQFF TGTGCCAGCGGCGCTAGCGGGGGATACAATGAGCAGTTCTTC
TRBJ2-1 NA few TRBV29-1 CSVVAVGYGEQFF TGCAGCGTTGTCGCAGTGGGGTATGGTGAGCAGTTCTTC
TRBJ2-7 NA few TRBV4-3 CASSQERGWFYEQYF TGCGCCAGCAGCCAAGAACGGGGCTGGTTCTACGAGCAGTACTTC
TRBJ2-7 NA NA TRBV20-1 CSASSGTGKYEQYF TGCAGTGCTTCCTCCGGGACGGGGAAATACGAGCAGTACTTC
TRBJ1-2 TRBD1 NA TRBV3-1 CASSQHDRVYGYTF TGTGCCAGCAGCCAGCATGACAGGGTCTATGGCTACACCTTC
TRBJ2-7 TRBD1 NA TRBV7-3 CASSHRIEGTESTYEQYF TGTGCCAGCAGTCACCGAATCGAGGGGACAGAAAGTACCTACGAGCAGTACTTC
TRBJ2-3 NA NA TRBV4-3 CASSQRGLSDTQYF TGCGCCAGCAGCCAAAGGGGGTTGTCAGATACGCAGTATTTT
TRBJ2-4 TRBD1 NA TRBV15 CATSRAGQGAGNEQYF TGTGCCACCAGCAGAGCAGGACAGGGGGCTGGGAATGAGCAGTACTTC
TRBJ2-5 TRBD2 NA TRBV12-3/TRBV12-4 CASSLSGTTQETQYF TGTGCCAGCAGTTTGTCCGGGACTACCCAAGAGACCCAGTACTTC
TRBJ2-5 TRBD2 few TRBV5-4 CASSDLAGLQETQYF TGTGCCAGCAGCGACCTAGCGGGACTCCAAGAGACCCAGTACTTC
TRBJ1-6 TRBD1 NA TRBV20-1 CSARGRDRGTYNSPLHF TGCAGTGCTAGAGGGCGGGACAGGGGGACCTATAATTCACCCCTCCACTTT
TRBJ2-1 NA once TRBV12-3/TRBV12-4 CASSFAAQYNEQFF TGTGCCAGCAGTTTTGCAGCCCAATACAATGAGCAGTTCTTC
TRBJ1-1 NA NA TRBV6-6 CASSSFGVGGTEAFF TGTGCCAGCAGTTCCTTTGGGGTCGGTGGCACTGAAGCTTTCTTT
TRBJ2-3 TRBD2 NA TRBV2 CASSVLAGITDTQYF TGTGCCAGCAGTGTCCTAGCGGGGATCACAGATACGCAGTATTTT
TRBJ1-1 NA NA TRBV30 CAWRVSAMVFF TGTGCCTGGAGAGTATCAGCTATGGTTTTCTTT
TRBJ2-1 NA NA TRBV6-1 CASNYQTGWLFSSYNEQFF TGTGCCAGCAACTACCAAACAGGGTGGCTATTTAGCTCCTACAATGAGCAGTTCTTC
TRBJ2-7 NA NA TRBV11-3 CASSSQTGYRDEQYF TGTGCCAGCAGCTCACAGACAGGTTATAGGGACGAGCAGTACTTC
TRBJ1-2 NA NA TRBV12-3/TRBV12-4 CASSLHLRRGYTF TGTGCCAGCAGCCTACACTTAAGACGAGGCTACACCTTC
TRBJ2-7 TRBD2 NA TRBV11-2 CASSFGFIAGGPSTKPYEQYF TGTGCCAGCAGCTTTGGCTTTATTGCGGGGGGGCCGTCCACAAAACCCTACGAGCAGTACTTC
TRBJ2-3 NA NA TRBV11-3 CASSSLAVGTDTQYF TGTGCCAGCAGCTCCTTAGCGGTTGGCACAGATACGCAGTATTTT
TRBJ1-4 TRBD1 NA TRBV6-6 CASSYDLGQPNEKLFF TGTGCCAGCAGTTACGATCTGGGACAGCCTAATGAAAAACTGTTTTTT